This is a list of T cell receptor beta chains from one sample in a study of monozygotic twins with cystic fibrosis. Produced via immunoSEQ multiplex PCR; TCRdb's table is partial and in-frame only. The sample includes 30,000 to 40,000 clones, 80% to 95% of them seen just once. The sequenced sample was blood. Receptor source: a boy aged 2 to 9 with cystic fibrosis. CDR3s include the opening cysteine and the closing phenylalanine or tryptophan. A D gene is named only where the DNA matches it firmly. Clone size is stated in some rows and not others, as once, few, many or a class when expanded.

j_gene,d_gene,v_gene,abundance,CDR3aa,CDR3nt
TRBJ1-4,NA,TRBV4-2,NA,CASSQEGSNEKLFF,TGTGCCAGCAGCCAAGAAGGGTCTAATGAAAAACTGTTTTTT
TRBJ1-1,NA,TRBV11-2,NA,CASLGNTEAFF,TGTGCCAGCTTGGGTAACACTGAAGCTTTCTTT
TRBJ2-1,NA,TRBV7-8,NA,CASSLPTGHSYNEQFF,TGTGCCAGCAGCCTTCCCACGGGGCATTCCTACAATGAGCAGTTCTTC
TRBJ2-7,TRBD1,TRBV6-1,NA,CASSTWDRYEQYF,TGTGCCAGCAGTACGTGGGACAGGTACGAGCAGTACTTC
TRBJ2-5,TRBD1,TRBV5-8,NA,CASPPTGRRETQYF,TGTGCCAGCCCCCCGACAGGGCGGCGGGAGACCCAGTACTTC
TRBJ2-7,TRBD1,TRBV5-1,NA,CASSRAGGQFTYEQYF,TGCGCCAGCAGCCGGGCAGGGGGACAGTTCACCTACGAGCAGTACTTC
TRBJ1-2,NA,TRBV15,NA,CATSRSIDRDYYGYTF,TGTGCCACCAGCAGATCAATTGACAGAGACTACTATGGCTACACCTTC
TRBJ2-1,NA,TRBV7-9,NA,CASSLGQRGTDFSYNEQFF,TGTGCCAGCAGCTTAGGCCAAAGGGGGACGGATTTTTCCTACAATGAGCAGTTCTTC
TRBJ2-2,NA,TRBV19,NA,CASNWGANTGELFF,TGTGCCAGTAACTGGGGGGCGAACACCGGGGAGCTGTTTTTT
TRBJ1-1,TRBD1,TRBV11-1,NA,CASSLRDRWAASAEAFF,TGTGCCAGCAGCCTCCGGGACAGGTGGGCTGCAAGCGCTGAAGCTTTCTTT
TRBJ1-2,NA,TRBV11-3,NA,CASSLRRQVGTYGYTF,TGTGCCAGCAGCTTACGCAGACAGGTTGGAACCTATGGCTACACCTTC
TRBJ2-6,TRBD1,TRBV10-3,NA,CAISRTGSSGANVLTF,TGTGCCATCAGCCGGACAGGGAGCTCTGGGGCCAACGTCCTGACTTTC
TRBJ1-1,NA,TRBV10-2,once,CASSEASVQTNTEAFF,TGCGCCAGCAGTGAAGCTTCCGTACAGACGAACACTGAAGCTTTCTTT
TRBJ1-1,TRBD1,TRBV6-1,NA,CASSDKTGPEAFF,TGTGCCAGCAGTGACAAGACAGGGCCTGAAGCTTTCTTT
TRBJ2-1,TRBD1,TRBV5-1,NA,CASTKGQGVSYNEQFF,TGCGCCAGCACCAAAGGACAGGGGGTATCCTACAATGAGCAGTTCTTC
TRBJ1-2,NA,TRBV18,NA,CASSPGPNGYTF,TGTGCCAGCTCACCTGGGCCCAATGGCTACACCTTC
TRBJ2-1,TRBD2,TRBV11-2,NA,CASSSGLDPYSYNEQFF,TGTGCCAGCAGCTCGGGACTAGACCCTTACTCCTACAATGAGCAGTTCTTC
TRBJ2-7,NA,TRBV7-2,NA,CASSLGTATREQYF,TGTGCCAGCAGCTTAGGGACCGCAACGCGCGAGCAGTACTTC
TRBJ1-5,TRBD1,TRBV7-2,NA,CASSLGYRGQPQHF,TGTGCCAGCAGCTTAGGGTACAGGGGGCAGCCCCAGCATTTT
TRBJ2-5,NA,TRBV14,NA,CASSQGWGQETQYF,TGTGCCAGCAGCCAAGGTTGGGGGCAAGAGACCCAGTACTTC
TRBJ2-7,NA,TRBV19,NA,CASSISPGGYEQYF,TGTGCCAGTAGTATTTCCCCAGGGGGGTACGAGCAGTACTTC
TRBJ1-6,NA,TRBV19,few,CASSTYRGSSYNSPLHF,TGTGCCAGTAGTACCTACCGGGGGAGCTCCTATAATTCACCCCTCCACTTT
TRBJ1-3,TRBD1,TRBV18,NA,CASSLQQGITGNTIYF,TGTGCCAGCTCCCTACAACAGGGGATAACTGGAAACACCATATATTTT
TRBJ2-7,NA,TRBV5-1,NA,CASSLVAGSPYEQYF,TGCGCCAGCAGCTTGGTTGCTGGGTCCCCCTACGAGCAGTACTTC
TRBJ2-1,NA,TRBV7-9,NA,CASSPLNRLYNEQFF,TGTGCCAGCAGCCCCCTCAACAGACTATACAATGAGCAGTTCTTC
TRBJ1-2,TRBD1,TRBV27,NA,CASSPGTDYGYTF,TGTGCCAGCAGTCCCGGGACAGACTATGGCTACACCTTC
TRBJ2-5,NA,TRBV27,NA,CASKGPGETQYF,TGTGCCAGCAAGGGCCCGGGGGAGACCCAGTACTTC
TRBJ1-4,NA,TRBV7-8,NA,CASSLSDATNEKLFF,TGTGCCAGCAGCTTGAGCGATGCAACTAATGAAAAACTGTTTTTT
TRBJ1-1,NA,TRBV5-4,NA,CASSLESTNTEAFF,TGTGCCAGCAGCTTGGAATCCACGAACACTGAAGCTTTCTTT
TRBJ1-2,NA,TRBV13,NA,CASSLGGIYGYTF,TGTGCCAGCAGCTTAGGTGGAATCTATGGCTACACCTTC
TRBJ1-5,TRBD1,TRBV4-1,NA,CASSQEQGAVNQPQHF,TGCGCCAGCAGCCAGGAACAGGGGGCCGTGAATCAGCCCCAGCATTTT
TRBJ1-6,TRBD1,TRBV5-1,NA,CASSPGTGINSPLHF,TGCGCCAGCAGCCCCGGGACAGGGATTAATTCACCCCTCCACTTT
TRBJ1-5,TRBD1,TRBV5-1,once,CASSIQGALNQPQHF,TGCGCCAGCAGCATCCAGGGGGCCCTCAATCAGCCCCAGCATTTT
TRBJ2-2,NA,TRBV9,once,CASSVEVGQYTGELFF,TGTGCCAGCAGCGTAGAGGTGGGGCAGTACACCGGGGAGCTGTTTTTT
TRBJ2-5,NA,TRBV9,NA,CASSDQHKSGEETQYF,TGTGCCAGCAGCGACCAACATAAATCGGGGGAAGAGACCCAGTACTTC
TRBJ1-1,NA,TRBV19,NA,CASSWGLNTEAFF,TGTGCCAGTAGTTGGGGCCTGAACACTGAAGCTTTCTTT
TRBJ1-1,TRBD1,TRBV7-8,NA,CASSSFPQGGNTEAFF,TGTGCCAGCAGCTCCTTTCCCCAGGGGGGAAACACTGAAGCTTTCTTT
TRBJ1-2,TRBD1,TRBV4-2,NA,CASSPRQGDGYTF,TGTGCCAGCAGCCCGAGGCAGGGGGATGGCTACACCTTC
TRBJ2-2,TRBD2,TRBV13,NA,CASSLLASGGAGTGELFF,TGTGCCAGCAGCTTACTGGCTAGCGGGGGGGCTGGCACCGGGGAGCTGTTTTTT
TRBJ2-3,NA,TRBV9,NA,CASSGTSTDTQYF,TGTGCCAGCTCCGGGACCTCCACAGATACGCAGTATTTT
TRBJ1-3,TRBD1,TRBV6-5,NA,CASSRQGAAGNTIYF,TGTGCCAGCAGTCGACAGGGGGCGGCTGGAAACACCATATATTTT
TRBJ1-1,NA,TRBV6-5,NA,CASRPGPGANTEAFF,TGTGCCAGCAGACCTGGACCGGGGGCGAACACTGAAGCTTTCTTT
TRBJ1-3,NA,TRBV6-5,NA,CASSYSRLGNTIYF,TGTGCCAGCAGTTACTCGCGCCTTGGGAACACCATATATTTT
TRBJ1-1,NA,TRBV11-2,NA,CASSFQGNTEAFF,TGTGCCAGCAGCTTTCAGGGGAACACTGAAGCTTTCTTT
TRBJ2-1,NA,TRBV14,NA,CASSPYRYNEQFF,TGTGCCAGCAGCCCCTACAGGTACAATGAGCAGTTCTTC
TRBJ1-3,NA,TRBV6-6,NA,CASSNTVTGGNTIYF,TGTGCCAGCAGTAATACAGTAACGGGGGGAAACACCATATATTTT
TRBJ2-2,NA,TRBV11-2,NA,CASRNPGSSTGELFF,TGTGCCAGCAGGAACCCCGGGTCGTCCACCGGGGAGCTGTTTTTT
TRBJ1-2,NA,TRBV5-4,NA,CASMMDSYYGYTF,TGTGCCAGCATGATGGACAGCTACTATGGCTACACCTTC
TRBJ2-5,NA,TRBV7-9,NA,CASIRLPEQETQYF,TGTGCCAGCATTAGACTACCCGAACAAGAGACCCAGTACTTC
TRBJ1-1,TRBD1,TRBV2,NA,CASSEIHRGTEAFF,TGTGCCAGCAGTGAGATCCACAGGGGAACTGAAGCTTTCTTT
TRBJ2-2,TRBD1,TRBV27,few,CASTGQGTGELFF,TGTGCCAGCACCGGACAGGGAACCGGGGAGCTGTTTTTT
TRBJ2-7,NA,TRBV5-1,NA,CASSLGFSGTQTYEQYF,TGCGCCAGCAGCTTGGGCTTTAGTGGGACACAAACCTACGAGCAGTACTTC
TRBJ1-2,NA,TRBV27,NA,CASSLVGGGPKGYTF,TGTGCCAGCAGTTTAGTGGGCGGGGGGCCGAAAGGCTACACCTTC
TRBJ1-1,NA,TRBV2,NA,CASKGGTEAFF,TGTGCCAGCAAGGGGGGGACTGAAGCTTTCTTT
TRBJ2-7,TRBD1,TRBV18,NA,CASSGDRYEQYF,TGTGCCAGCTCAGGGGACAGGTACGAGCAGTACTTC